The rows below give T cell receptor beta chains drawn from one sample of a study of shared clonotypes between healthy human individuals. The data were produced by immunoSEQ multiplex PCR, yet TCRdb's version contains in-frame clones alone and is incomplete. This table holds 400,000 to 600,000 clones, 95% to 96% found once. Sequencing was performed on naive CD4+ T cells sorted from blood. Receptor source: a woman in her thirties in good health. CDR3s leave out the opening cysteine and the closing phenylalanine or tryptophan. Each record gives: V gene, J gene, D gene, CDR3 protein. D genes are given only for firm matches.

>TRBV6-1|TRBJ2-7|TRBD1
ASSQGAGGSYEQY
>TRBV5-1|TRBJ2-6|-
ASSFGTQVPGANVLT
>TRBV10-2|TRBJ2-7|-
ASSGTYEQY
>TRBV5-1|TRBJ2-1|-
ASSLFLGVEHEQF
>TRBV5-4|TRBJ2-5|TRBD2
ASSLTPEREVEQY
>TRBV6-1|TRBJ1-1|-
ASSPRENTEAF
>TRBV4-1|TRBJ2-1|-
ASSQDDLRGEQF
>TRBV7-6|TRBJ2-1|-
ASSPRTAFYPDNEQF
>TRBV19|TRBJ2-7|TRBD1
ASKITGGPYEQY
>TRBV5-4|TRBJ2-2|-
ASRLLGSGAATGELF
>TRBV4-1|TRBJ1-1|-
ASSQVKSGRGVLAF